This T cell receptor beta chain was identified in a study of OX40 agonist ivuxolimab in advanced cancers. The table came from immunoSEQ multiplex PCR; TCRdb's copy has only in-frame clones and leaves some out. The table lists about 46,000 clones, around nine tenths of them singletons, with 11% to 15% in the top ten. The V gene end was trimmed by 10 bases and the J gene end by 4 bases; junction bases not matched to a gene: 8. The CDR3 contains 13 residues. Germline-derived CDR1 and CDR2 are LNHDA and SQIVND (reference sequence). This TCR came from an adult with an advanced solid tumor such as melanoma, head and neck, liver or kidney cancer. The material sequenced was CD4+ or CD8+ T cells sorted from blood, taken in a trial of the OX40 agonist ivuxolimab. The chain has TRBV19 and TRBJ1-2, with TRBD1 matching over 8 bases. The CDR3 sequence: CATYGQGSYGYTF. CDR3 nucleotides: TGTGCCACCTACGGACAGGGCAGCTATGGCTACACCTTC.